This passage covers 3 T cell receptor beta chains from one sample sequenced in a study of shared clonotypes between healthy human individuals. TCRdb's table, derived via immunoSEQ multiplex PCR, lists solely in-frame clones and lacks some. The table records around 2.1 million clones, approximately 94% of them present only once. Material for sequencing was naive CD4+ T cells sorted from blood. Sample subset: CD45RA+ positively selected. These receptors were taken from a man aged 18 to 30 in good health.

Concerning this clone: Other DNA sequences in the sample encode the same CDR3. This CDR3 reads CSVGETQYF. The CDR3 DNA reads TGCAGTGTTGGAGAGACCCAGTACTTC. The chain has TRBV20-1 and TRBJ2-5; D uncertain. CDR1 is DFQATT and CDR2 is SNEGSKA in the germline V gene (reference sequence). CDR3 size: 9 residues. V was clipped by 7 bases and J by 4 bases, with 4 bases between them.

The chain uses TRBV25-1 and TRBJ1-1; 7 bases are shared with TRBD1. Germline lookup yields CDR1 MGHDK and CDR2 SYGVNS. The ends lost 3 bases at V and 4 bases at J; junction bases unmatched: 14. CDR3 length: 17 residues. This chain's CDR3 is CASSDVRPGQRFTEAFF. CDR3 bases: TGTGCCAGCAGTGATGTCCGACCGGGACAGAGATTCACTGAAGCTTTCTTT.

Comments on this clone: Other DNA sequences of this sample code for an identical CDR3. V is TRBV5-1 and J is TRBJ2-3, with D hard to call. Between the trimmed V and J ends, which lost 0 bases and 1 base, there was a span of 6 bases. The germline CDR1 and CDR2 sequences are SGHRS and YFSETQ. The CDR3 loop spans 14 amino acids. In nucleotides, the CDR3 is TGCGCCAGCAGCTTGGGCCAGCGCACAGATACGCAGTATTTT. Protein sequence: CASSLGQRTDTQYF. The whole variable domain, remainder taken from reference TRBV5-1 and TRBJ2-3, is KAGVTQTPRYLIKTRGQQVTLSCSPISGHRSVSWYQQTPGQGLQFLFEYFSETQRNKGNFPGRFSGRQFSNSRSEMNVSTLELGDSALYLCASSLGQRTDTQYFGPGTRLTVL.